This T cell receptor beta chain was obtained from a study of cytomegalovirus exposure and HLA in healthy donors. Use of 60 Vbeta and 13 Jbeta primers characterized the PCR. Sequenced by immunoSEQ multiplex PCR; TCRdb stores in-frame clones only, minus some. The sample lists more than 100,000 clones, 60% to 70% occurring once. Sequenced input: PBMCs. The sequence was obtained from a woman aged 45-65 years in good health and CMV-seronegative.

CDR3 nucleotides: TGCAGTGCTAGAGGCACAGGGGGCCAATACTTC. It encodes CSARGTGGQYF. The chain is built from TRBV20-1 and TRBJ2-4, with 9 nucleotides matching TRBD1. This CDR3 is 11 amino acids long. After removal of 1 base from V and 16 bases from J, the junction contained 5 bases not matched to a gene. CDR1 and CDR2 from the germline V gene are DFQATT and SNEGSKA (reference sequence).